These 27 T cell receptor beta chains originate from one sample sequenced in a study of cytomegalovirus exposure and HLA in healthy donors. This table comes from immunoSEQ multiplex PCR, and its TCRdb copy is limited to in-frame clones, with some not included. The sample lists 330,000 or so clones; 86% were seen once. Sequencing input: PBMCs. All receptors derive from a woman aged 18-29 years in good health and CMV-seronegative.

The V call is TRBV5-6, the J call TRBJ1-1, with 9 nucleotides matching TRBD1. Looked up from germline, CDR1 is SGHDT and CDR2 is YYEEEE. There are 13 residues in the CDR3. The ends lost 5 bases at V and 4 bases at J; junction bases unmatched: 3. CDR3 loop: CASRPTGGTEAFF. DNA of the CDR3: TGTGCCAGCAGGCCGACAGGGGGCACTGAAGCTTTCTTT.

The chain joins TRBV4-2 to TRBJ2-5, with a weak D call TRBD2 (6 bases). The V gene's germline CDR1 is LGHNA and CDR2 YNFKEQ. This CDR3 contains 16 residues. V dropped 0 bases and J dropped 1 base, with 12 bases sitting between them. In nucleotides, the CDR3 is TGTGCCAGCAGCCAAGAGTGGCTAGCGAGCCAAGAGACCCAGTACTTC. This translates into CASSQEWLASQETQYF.

J is TRBJ2-7 and V is TRBV5-7, with a weak D call TRBD2 (5 bases). TRBV5-7 is an ORF for which the function is uncertain. This CDR3 region has 13 residues. Between the trimmed V and J ends, which lost 5 bases and 3 bases, there was a span of 12 bases. The CDR3 here is CASSPPGSYEQYF. The CDR3 region has the DNA TGTGCCAGCAGTCCCCCGGGAAGCTACGAGCAGTACTTC.

A single count supports this clone. The chain has TRBV2 and TRBJ2-1; 8 bases fit TRBD2. Germline V gives CDR1 SNHLY, CDR2 FYNNEI. Trimming removed 6 bases from V and 2 bases from J; junction bases left unmatched: 12. The CDR3 is 17 residues long. The CDR3 coding sequence is TGTGCCAGCAGGGAGACCTTACTAGCGGCCACCTACAATGAGCAGTTCTTC. Translation: CASRETLLAATYNEQFF.

V and J are TRBV7-3 and TRBJ2-3; D is unresolved. V was pared by 2 bases and J by 0 bases, with 12 bases between. Germline CDR1 reads SGHTA; CDR2 reads FQGTGA. The CDR3 consists of 16 residues. CDR3 DNA sequence: TGTGCCAGCAGCTTAGGCGGAGAAGATAGCACAGATACGCAGTATTTT. Translation gives CASSLGGEDSTDTQYF.

This clone has more than one count but fewer than ten. The chain joins TRBV5-1 to TRBJ2-2; D may be TRBD1 (6 bases). CDR1 is SGHRS and CDR2 is YFSETQ in the germline V gene. V was shortened by 0 bases and J by 9 bases, with 12 bases between the two germline ends. The CDR3 consists of 14 residues. CDR3 DNA sequence: TGCGCCAGCAGCTTGGGTCAGGGGAGTTGGGAGCTGTTTTTT. This encodes CASSLGQGSWELFF.

This rearrangement joins TRBV27 to TRBJ2-1; 9 bases fit TRBD1. With V trimmed by 6 bases and J by 6 bases, 18 bases remained unmatched. The CDR3 runs 18 residues. The V gene's germline CDR1 is MNHEY and CDR2 SMNVEV (reference sequence). The CDR3 here is CASRHNSVDRGKGNEQFF. For the CDR3, the DNA is TGTGCCAGCAGACACAACTCCGTTGACAGGGGGAAGGGCAATGAGCAGTTCTTC.

The V gene is TRBV7-3, the J gene TRBJ1-1; D uncertain. CDR3 length equals 13 residues. V lost 5 bases and J lost 4, with 11 bases in between. Germline-derived CDR1 and CDR2 are SGHTA and FQGTGA. The CDR3 bases are TGTGCCAGCAGCCGTCAGGAGGGCACTGAAGCTTTCTTT. Amino acid sequence: CASSRQEGTEAFF.

J is TRBJ2-1 and V is TRBV13, with 7 positions matching TRBD2. Germline V gene sequence: CDR1 PRHDT, CDR2 FYEKMQ (reference sequence). The CDR3 consists of 16 residues. Trimming removed 4 bases from V and 5 bases from J; junction bases left unmatched: 11. CDR3 sequence (DNA): TGTGCCAGCAGCTCCGCCCTAAGCGGGGCGGACAATGAGCAGTTCTTC. Its translation: CASSSALSGADNEQFF.

The gene calls are TRBV9 and TRBJ1-2, with 7 positions matching TRBD1. The CDR3 is 13 residues long. V trimming: 4 bases; J trimming: 8 bases; junction bases outside the gene matches: 8. Germline values: CDR1 SGDLS, CDR2 YYNGEE. The CDR3 DNA follows: TGTGCCAGCAGCTCGGGACAGTTATTCGGCTACACCTTC. It encodes CASSSGQLFGYTF.

The chain uses TRBV28 and TRBJ1-4; 8 nucleotides align to TRBD1. The CDR3 has 15 residues. The trim removed 2 bases at V and 3 bases at J, leaving 2 bases unmatched. CDR1 and CDR2 (germline): MDHEN, SYDVKM. CDR3 nucleotides: TGTGCCAGCAGTTTACCAGGGGGCTCTAATGAAAAACTGTTTTTT. It is translated as CASSLPGGSNEKLFF.

The rearrangement links TRBV21-1 to TRBJ2-7; the table's D gene call, TRBD1, was not cross checked with the DNA. TRBV21-1 is a pseudogene segment. There are 15 residues in the CDR3. The CDR3 reads CASPLKTGSSYEQYF. Here the CDR3 DNA reads TGTGCCAGCCCCCTAAAGACAGGGAGCTCCTACGAGCAGTACTTC.

This chain connects TRBV7-9 to TRBJ2-7, with 12 bases aligning to TRBD2. The V segment lost 5 bases and the J segment 3 bases; nucleotides outside the gene matches: 5. The CDR3 loop spans 15 amino acids. From germline, CDR1 is SEHNR and CDR2 FQNEAQ (reference sequence). CDR3 sequence (DNA): TGTGCCAGCAGCGGACAGACTAGCGGGGGCTACGAGCAGTACTTC. Amino acids: CASSGQTSGGYEQYF.

The V call is TRBV7-8, the J call TRBJ2-7; possibly TRBD2 for D (6 bases). V was trimmed by 8 bases and J by 0 bases, leaving 14 bases between them. CDR1 SGHVS and CDR2 FQNEAQ come from the germline V gene. This CDR3 region has 14 residues. CDR3 in DNA: TGTGCCAGCGGCACTAGCTGGATCTCCTACGAGCAGTACTTC. Its translation: CASGTSWISYEQYF.

This clone was counted between two and nine times. This chain joins TRBV27 and TRBJ2-3; 11 bases align to TRBD2. The ends lost 1 base at V and 0 bases at J; junction bases unmatched: 15. Germline V gives CDR1 MNHEY, CDR2 SMNVEV (reference sequence). This CDR3 comprises 21 residues. CDR3 sequence (DNA): TGTGCCAGCAGTTTATTGTCGGCATGGGCTAGCGGGAGGCCGAGCACAGATACGCAGTATTTT. Encoded protein: CASSLLSAWASGRPSTDTQYF.

This chain connects TRBV7-2 to TRBJ2-1; D ambiguous. This CDR3 contains 15 residues. V lost 2 bases and J 7 bases, leaving 15 bases between the germline ends. Per germline, CDR1 SGHTA and CDR2 FQGNSA. The CDR3 reads CASSLPPGGGNEQFF. CDR3 nucleotide sequence: TGTGCCAGCAGCTTACCCCCCGGCGGCGGAAATGAGCAGTTCTTC.

The chain has TRBV5-1 and TRBJ2-1, with 7 bases aligning to TRBD2. The trim removed 2 bases at V and 3 bases at J, leaving 5 bases unmatched. The germline CDR1 and CDR2 sequences are SGHRS and YFSETQ. This CDR3 spans 15 amino acids. The CDR3 sequence is CASSFLGDYYNEQFF. The CDR3 nucleotides are TGCGCCAGCAGCTTTTTGGGGGACTACTACAATGAGCAGTTCTTC. Full variable domain (missing parts from reference TRBV5-1 and TRBJ2-1): KAGVTQTPRYLIKTRGQQVTLSCSPISGHRSVSWYQQTPGQGLQFLFEYFSETQRNKGNFPGRFSGRQFSNSRSEMNVSTLELGDSALYLCASSFLGDYYNEQFFGPGTRLTVL.

The rearrangement links TRBV5-1 to TRBJ2-2; 11 positions agree with TRBD2. Germline CDR1 is SGHRS and CDR2 is YFSETQ. The junction had 12 bases not matched to a gene; V was cut back by 3 bases and J by 8 bases. The CDR3 extends over 17 amino acids. The CDR3 is CASSWRIAGGPWGELFF. In DNA, the CDR3 is TGCGCCAGCAGCTGGCGGATAGCGGGAGGGCCCTGGGGGGAGCTGTTTTTT.

The chain recombines TRBV5-4 with TRBJ2-1; 8 nucleotides agree with TRBD2. CDR3 length equals 15 residues. With V trimmed by 6 bases and J by 10 bases, 15 bases remained unmatched. Germline V lookup: CDR1 SGHNT, CDR2 YYREEE (reference sequence). In DNA, the CDR3 is TGTGCCAGCACCAAAGAGACTAGCGCTCTCGGGGAGCAGTTCTTC. Translated: CASTKETSALGEQFF.

This clone showed up just a few times. The genes are TRBV7-9 and TRBJ2-7; 8 bases are shared with TRBD1. V lost 1 base, J lost 3 bases, and 5 bases stayed unmatched. The CDR3 sequence is 15 residues long. Germline CDR1 SEHNR, CDR2 FQNEAQ (reference sequence). Here the CDR3 DNA reads TGTGCCAGCAGCTTAGGGACAGGGCTGGTCTACGAGCAGTACTTC. Its protein is CASSLGTGLVYEQYF.

J is TRBJ1-5 and V is TRBV13; D is unclear. V lost 3 bases to trimming and J lost 5 bases, with 8 bases between them. The germline V gene has CDR1 PRHDT and CDR2 FYEKMQ (reference sequence). This CDR3 has 13 amino acids. The CDR3 is CASSLGPDQPQHF. The DNA for the CDR3 is TGTGCCAGCAGCTTGGGCCCCGATCAGCCCCAGCATTTT.

The rearrangement joins TRBV6-5 to TRBJ2-2, with D tentatively TRBD1 (6 bases). The V end lost 5 bases, the J end lost 5 bases, and 15 bases lay between the germline ends. Germline loops: CDR1 MNHEY, CDR2 SVGAGI. The CDR3 consists of 15 residues. CDR3: CASSKWAGETGELFF. Written as DNA, the CDR3 is TGTGCCAGCAGTAAATGGGCAGGGGAGACCGGGGAGCTGTTTTTT.

In DNA form, the CDR3 reads TGTGCCAGCAGTTATGGTCGCGGCTATGGCTACACCTTC. Protein: CASSYGRGYGYTF. V is TRBV27 and J is TRBJ1-2; no definite D call. The germline V and J ends were trimmed by 4 bases and 4 bases, with 10 bases remaining between them. The CDR3 totals 13 residues. The germline V gene encodes CDR1 MNHEY and CDR2 SMNVEV (reference sequence).

This chain connects TRBV30 to TRBJ2-3; a weak D match, TRBD1 (6 bases). Between the trimmed V and J ends, which lost 0 bases and 2 bases, there was a span of 12 bases. Germline lookup yields CDR1 GTSNPN and CDR2 SVGIG (reference sequence). This CDR3 contains 15 residues. The chain's CDR3 is CAWSVQGTSTDTQYF. The DNA for the CDR3 is TGTGCCTGGAGTGTACAGGGAACATCCACAGATACGCAGTATTTT.

The chain is built from TRBV6-6 and TRBJ2-7; 9 bases fit TRBD2. Germline values: CDR1 MNHNY, CDR2 SVGAGI (reference sequence). V gave up 7 bases and J gave up 2 bases; unmatched junction bases: 3. This CDR3 contains 13 residues. The chain's CDR3 is CASIAGATYEQYF. CDR3 DNA sequence: TGTGCCAGCATAGCGGGAGCCACCTACGAGCAGTACTTC.

The chain has TRBV5-6 and TRBJ1-3; D is perhaps TRBD1 (6 bases). Per the germline V gene, CDR1 is SGHDT and CDR2 is YYEEEE. The CDR3 loop spans 16 amino acids. V gave up 0 bases and J gave up 2 bases, with 12 bases separating them. In DNA form, the CDR3 reads TGTGCCAGCAGCTTGGTTACAGGGTCAGCTGGAAACACCATATATTTT. Translating gives CASSLVTGSAGNTIYF.

The chain has TRBV6-6 and TRBJ2-2; 7 positions agree with TRBD1. The germline CDR1 and CDR2 sequences are MNHNY and SVGAGI (reference sequence). The CDR3 consists of 14 residues. J was trimmed by 4 bases and V by 8 bases; bases with no gene match: 7. For the CDR3, the DNA is TGTGCCAGCGCATGGACAGGAGGCACCGGGGAGCTGTTTTTT. As protein: CASAWTGGTGELFF.